This T cell receptor beta chain stems from a study of cytomegalovirus exposure and HLA in healthy donors. Study observations and caveats: TCR beta V- and J-gene trimming was later associated with a missense DCLRE1C variant.

The V gene lost 3 bases and the J gene lost 1 base, with 7 bases spanning the gap. The CDR3 consists of 14 residues. Germline assignment: CDR1 MNHEY and CDR2 SMNVEV (reference sequence). Remarks on this clone: What it recognizes is unknown.

The PCR had 60 Vbeta and 13 Jbeta primers. TCRdb keeps only in-frame clones here, not all; method: immunoSEQ multiplex PCR. The table has more than 150,000 clones, over 70% seen once; the top ten hold less than 4.5%. Sequenced sample: PBMCs. The chain has TRBV27 and TRBJ1-5; D remains ambiguous. The origin of this receptor is a man in his fifties or sixties in good health and CMV-seronegative. The CDR3: CASSLSGSNQPQHF. In DNA form, the CDR3 reads TGTGCCAGCAGTTTGTCCGGGAGCAATCAGCCCCAGCATTTT.